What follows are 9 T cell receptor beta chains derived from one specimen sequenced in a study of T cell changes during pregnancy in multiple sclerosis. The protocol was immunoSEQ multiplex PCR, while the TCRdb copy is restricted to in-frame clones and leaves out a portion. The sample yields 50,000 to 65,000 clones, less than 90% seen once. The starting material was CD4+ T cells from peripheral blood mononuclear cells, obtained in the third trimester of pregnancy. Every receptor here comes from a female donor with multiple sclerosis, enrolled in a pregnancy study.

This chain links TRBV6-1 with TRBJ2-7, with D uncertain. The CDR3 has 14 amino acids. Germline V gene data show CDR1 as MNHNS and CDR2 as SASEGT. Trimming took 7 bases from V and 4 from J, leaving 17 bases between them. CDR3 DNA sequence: TGTGCCAGCAAACCGGTGTCCCGAGGTTACGAGCAGTACTTC. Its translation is CASKPVSRGYEQYF.

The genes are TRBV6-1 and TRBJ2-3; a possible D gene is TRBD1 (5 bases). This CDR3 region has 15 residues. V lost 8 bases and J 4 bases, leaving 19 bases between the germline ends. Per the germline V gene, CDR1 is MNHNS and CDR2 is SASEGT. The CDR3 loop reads CASGRQSLRADTQYF. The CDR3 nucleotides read TGTGCCAGCGGCCGACAGTCCTTACGCGCAGATACGCAGTATTTT.

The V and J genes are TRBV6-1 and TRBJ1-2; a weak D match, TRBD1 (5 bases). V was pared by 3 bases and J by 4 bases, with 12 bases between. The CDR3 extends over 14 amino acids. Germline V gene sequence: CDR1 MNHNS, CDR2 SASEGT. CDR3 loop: CASSEAGDPYGYTF. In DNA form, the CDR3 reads TGTGCCAGCAGTGAGGCGGGGGACCCCTATGGCTACACCTTC.

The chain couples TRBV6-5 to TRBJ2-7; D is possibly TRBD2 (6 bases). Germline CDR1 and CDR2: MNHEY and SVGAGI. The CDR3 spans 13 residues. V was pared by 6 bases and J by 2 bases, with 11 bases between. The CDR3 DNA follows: TGTGCCAGCAGCCGACTAGGGGCCTACGAGCAGTACTTC. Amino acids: CASSRLGAYEQYF.

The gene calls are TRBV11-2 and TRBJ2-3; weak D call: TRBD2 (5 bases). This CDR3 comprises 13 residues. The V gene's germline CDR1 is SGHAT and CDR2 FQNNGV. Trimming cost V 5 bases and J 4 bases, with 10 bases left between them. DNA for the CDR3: TGTGCCAGCAGCCGAACGGGGTCAGATACGCAGTATTTT. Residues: CASSRTGSDTQYF.

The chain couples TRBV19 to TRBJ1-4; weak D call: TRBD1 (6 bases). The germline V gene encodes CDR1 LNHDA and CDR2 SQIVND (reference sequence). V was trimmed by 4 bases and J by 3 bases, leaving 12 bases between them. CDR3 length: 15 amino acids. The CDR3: CASSTNRAANEKLFF. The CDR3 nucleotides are TGTGCCAGTAGTACAAACAGGGCGGCTAATGAAAAACTGTTTTTT.

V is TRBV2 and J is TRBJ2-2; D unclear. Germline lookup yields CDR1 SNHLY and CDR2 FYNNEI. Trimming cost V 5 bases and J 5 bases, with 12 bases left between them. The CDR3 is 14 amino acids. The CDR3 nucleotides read TGTGCCAGCAGTCCCGTCGTGAGTACCGGGGAGCTGTTTTTT. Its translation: CASSPVVSTGELFF. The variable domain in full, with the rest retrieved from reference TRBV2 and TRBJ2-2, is EPEVTQTPSHQVTQMGQEVILRCVPISNHLYFYWYRQILGQKVEFLVSFYNNEISEKSEIFDDQFSVERPDGSNFTLKIRSTKLEDSAMYFCASSPVVSTGELFFGEGSRLTVL.

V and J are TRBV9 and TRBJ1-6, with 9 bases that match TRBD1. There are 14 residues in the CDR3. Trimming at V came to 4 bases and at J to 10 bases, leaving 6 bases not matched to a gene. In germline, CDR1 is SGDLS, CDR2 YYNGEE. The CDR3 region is CASSPGDRDSPLHF. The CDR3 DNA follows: TGTGCCAGCAGCCCAGGGGACAGGGACTCACCCCTCCACTTT.

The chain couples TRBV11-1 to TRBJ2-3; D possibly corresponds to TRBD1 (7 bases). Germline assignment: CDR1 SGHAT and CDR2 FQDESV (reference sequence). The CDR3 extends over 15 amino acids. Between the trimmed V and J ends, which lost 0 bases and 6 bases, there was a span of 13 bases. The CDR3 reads CASSLAPGGRDTQYF. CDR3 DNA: TGTGCCAGCAGCTTAGCGCCAGGGGGGCGGGATACGCAGTATTTT.